Presented here are 27 T cell receptor beta chains from one specimen sequenced in a study of blood T cell repertoires in COVID-19. Sequenced by immunoSEQ multiplex PCR; TCRdb stores in-frame clones only, minus some. The sample holds 140,000 to 150,000 clones, around 86% seen once. The sequenced sample was peripheral blood. These receptors were collected from a man older than 75 with acute or convalescent COVID-19.

This clone was counted a single time. The rearrangement uses TRBV9 and TRBJ2-3; unclear D gene. Germline V CDR1 and CDR2: SGDLS, YYNGEE. Deletions cut 7 bases from V and 0 bases from J, with 9 bases between. This CDR3 is 13 amino acids long. Here the CDR3 DNA reads TGTGCCAGCTGTGTCACTAGCACAGATACGCAGTATTTT. Its translation: CASCVTSTDTQYF.

Concerning this clone: A read error may account for a junction end that differs from germline. The chain carries TRBV5-1 and TRBJ2-1, with D possibly TRBD2 on 6 matching bases. The V gene's germline CDR1 is SGHRS and CDR2 YFSETQ. This CDR3 has 14 residues. The CDR3 loop is CASSEGLSNNEQFF. CDR3 DNA: TGCGCCAGCAGCGAGGGACTCTCCAACAATGAGCAGTTCTTC.

The genes are TRBV6-5 and TRBJ2-5; possible D gene TRBD1, 6 bases. Trimming stripped 0 bases from V and 5 bases from J, with 10 bases between. Germline lookup yields CDR1 MNHEY and CDR2 SVGAGI. The CDR3 extends over 14 amino acids. CDR3 in DNA: TGTGCCAGCAGTTACTCGGAGAGGGGGGAGACCCAGTACTTC. Translation gives CASSYSERGETQYF.

This sequence joins TRBV28 and TRBJ2-7, with 9 nucleotides matching TRBD2. The trim removed 6 bases at V and 0 bases at J, leaving 6 bases unmatched. Germline CDR1 MDHEN, CDR2 SYDVKM. The CDR3 runs 15 residues. CDR3 loop: CASRLSGSVSYEQYF. In DNA form, the CDR3 reads TGTGCCAGCAGACTTAGCGGGAGCGTCTCCTACGAGCAGTACTTC.

The chain uses TRBV10-3 and TRBJ2-3, with 7 bases identical to TRBD1. CDR1 and CDR2 (germline): ENHRY, SYGVKD. V gave up 6 bases and J gave up 6 bases; unmatched junction bases: 6. This CDR3 contains 13 residues. CDR3 sequence (DNA): TGTGCCATCAGCTTCGACAGGGAGGATACGCAGTATTTT. This codes for CAISFDREDTQYF.

The rearrangement uses TRBV7-9 and TRBJ1-1; D is unclear. CDR1 and CDR2 from the germline V gene are SEHNR and FQNEAQ (reference sequence). The CDR3 covers 13 residues. Deletions cut 2 bases from V and 4 bases from J, with 8 bases between. CDR3 sequence reads: CASSLTPGTEAFF. The CDR3 DNA reads TGTGCCAGCAGCTTAACTCCGGGCACTGAAGCTTTCTTT.

CDR3 nucleotides: TGTGCCAGCAGACCCGGGAATAACTATGGCTACACCTTC. It translates to CASRPGNNYGYTF. This rearrangement joins TRBV28 to TRBJ1-2; D unclear. Germline lookup yields CDR1 MDHEN and CDR2 SYDVKM. The CDR3 has 13 amino acids. V lost 6 bases and J lost 1, with 9 bases in between.

Written as DNA, the CDR3 is TGTGCCAGCAGCCCAGCTAGGGGTCAGCCCCAGCATTTT. It yields the protein CASSPARGQPQHF. This sequence joins TRBV3-1 (or the pseudogene TRBV3-2) and TRBJ1-5, with D perhaps TRBD1 (5 bases). The CDR3 is 13 residues long. Germline V gene lookup returns CDR1 LGHDT and CDR2 YNNKEL (reference sequence). The V end lost 4 bases, the J end lost 6 bases, and 10 bases lay between the germline ends.

This chain uses TRBV29-1 with TRBJ1-2; tentatively, D is TRBD1 (5 bases). There are 14 residues in the CDR3. Germline V gives CDR1 SQVTM, CDR2 ANQGSEA. The V gene lost 1 base and the J gene lost 1 base, with 10 bases spanning the gap. CDR3 bases: TGCAGCGTTGAAGCGGGGGGAGGTAACTATGGCTACACCTTC. Its protein product is CSVEAGGGNYGYTF.

V usage is TRBV5-1 and J usage is TRBJ2-1; 8 positions match TRBD2. The CDR3 is made up of 16 amino acids. Losses at the gene ends were 4 bases for V and 1 base for J; bases not matched to a gene: 7. Germline CDR1 and CDR2: SGHRS and YFSETQ. In DNA form, the CDR3 reads TGCGCCAGCAGCCCCCTCGCGGGGGGATCCTACAATGAGCAGTTCTTC. This translates into CASSPLAGGSYNEQFF.

The rearrangement links TRBV11-2 to TRBJ2-7, with 7 bases lining up with TRBD1. This CDR3 comprises 16 residues. The germline CDR1 and CDR2 sequences are SGHAT and FQNNGV. V shed 0 bases, J shed 2 bases, and the junction held 7 bases outside the gene matches. CDR3: CASSLDSTGVPYEQYF. In nucleotides, the CDR3 is TGTGCCAGCAGCTTAGATTCAACAGGGGTTCCCTACGAGCAGTACTTC.

The J gene is TRBJ1-5, the V gene TRBV19; TRBD1 might be the D (6 bases). The V and J ends lost 8 bases and 0 bases respectively, with 17 bases between them. The CDR3 is 16 amino acids. Germline V gives CDR1 LNHDA, CDR2 SQIVND (reference sequence). CDR3 bases: TGTGCCAGTGAGAGGACAGCCACAAATAGCAATCAGCCCCAGCATTTT. It yields the protein CASERTATNSNQPQHF.

The chain is built from TRBV3-1 (or the pseudogene TRBV3-2) and TRBJ1-1; 9 positions match TRBD1. This CDR3 contains 15 residues. Germline assignment: CDR1 LGHDT and CDR2 YNNKEL (reference sequence). The junction had 3 bases not matched to a gene; V was cut back by 4 bases and J by 0 bases. The CDR3 region is CASSPGTGMNTEAFF. The CDR3 coding sequence is TGTGCCAGCAGCCCTGGGACAGGGATGAACACTGAAGCTTTCTTT.

This chain uses TRBV7-3 with TRBJ2-3; 10 bases align to TRBD2. Germline lookup yields CDR1 SGHTA and CDR2 FQGTGA. J lost 0 bases, V lost 5 bases, and 11 bases had no gene match. This CDR3 comprises 18 residues. The DNA for the CDR3 is TGTGCCAGCAGCGACGCCCGACTAGCGGGCGGTAGCACAGATACGCAGTATTTT. Protein: CASSDARLAGGSTDTQYF.

The chain recombines TRBV5-8 with TRBJ2-3, with D possibly TRBD2 on 7 matching bases. The CDR3 has 16 amino acids. Between the trimmed V and J ends, which lost 3 bases and 2 bases, there was a span of 16 bases. CDR1 is SGHTS, CDR2 YDEGEE, per germline. The CDR3 region has the DNA TGTGCCAGCAGCTGGGGGGGGCATGGTGACACAGATACGCAGTATTTT. It specifies CASSWGGHGDTDTQYF.

The chain has TRBV6-5 and TRBJ2-1, with 10 nucleotides matching TRBD2. The ends lost 4 bases at V and 8 bases at J; junction bases unmatched: 8. Germline V gives CDR1 MNHEY, CDR2 SVGAGI. The CDR3 has 15 residues. CDR3 bases: TGTGCCAGCAGTTTCCGTAGCGGGGGGAGTGATGAGCAGTTCTTC. It encodes CASSFRSGGSDEQFF.

This clone was recorded once. The V gene is TRBV7-2, the J gene TRBJ2-5; the match to TRBD2 covers 7 bases. Germline V gene lookup returns CDR1 SGHTA and CDR2 FQGNSA. V shed 7 bases and J 5 bases; nucleotides not matched to a gene: 13. The CDR3 runs to 15 residues. The CDR3 loop is CASTDQAGVPETQYF. CDR3 sequence (DNA): TGTGCCAGCACCGACCAGGCGGGGGTCCCGGAGACCCAGTACTTC.

The chain uses TRBV7-3 and TRBJ2-5; D perhaps matches TRBD2 (6 bases). The V and J ends lost 0 bases and 7 bases respectively, with 18 bases between them. The V gene's germline CDR1 is SGHTA and CDR2 FQGTGA. CDR3 length: 16 residues. In DNA form, the CDR3 reads TGTGCCAGCAGCTTAACCCCGTCCCAACCCGGGGGGACCCAGTACTTC. As protein: CASSLTPSQPGGTQYF.

The V gene is TRBV5-1, the J gene TRBJ2-1; D is unresolved. Looked up from germline, CDR1 is SGHRS and CDR2 is YFSETQ. The CDR3 has 13 amino acids. Trimming removed 9 bases from V and 4 bases from J, with 14 bases in between. The CDR3: CATTIDGYNEQFF. The DNA for the CDR3 is TGCGCCACCACCATCGACGGGTACAATGAGCAGTTCTTC.

This clone came up once. The chain carries TRBV2 and TRBJ1-1; TRBD1 might be the D (5 bases). V was trimmed by 5 bases and J by 1 base, leaving 11 bases between them. The CDR3 spans 14 residues. The germline gives CDR1 SNHLY, CDR2 FYNNEI. The CDR3 here is CASSTLRANTEAFF. In DNA form, the CDR3 reads TGTGCCAGCAGTACCCTCAGGGCGAACACTGAAGCTTTCTTT.

This rearrangement joins TRBV12-3 or TRBV12-4 to TRBJ2-1; tentatively, D is TRBD2 (5 bases). This CDR3 spans 12 amino acids. V dropped 8 bases and J dropped 7 bases, with 12 bases sitting between them. This chain's CDR3 is CASGRTGNEQFF. The CDR3 DNA reads TGTGCCAGCGGACGGACGGGGAATGAGCAGTTCTTC.

The V and J genes are TRBV5-1 and TRBJ2-2; D is ambiguous. Germline loops: CDR1 SGHRS, CDR2 YFSETQ. This CDR3 is built from 14 residues. V gave up 1 base and J gave up 1 base, with 5 bases separating them. Here the CDR3 reads CASSLNRNTGELFF. In DNA form, the CDR3 reads TGCGCCAGCAGCTTGAACAGGAACACCGGGGAGCTGTTTTTT.

V usage is TRBV27 and J usage is TRBJ1-6, with 7 bases identical to TRBD1. The CDR3 is 15 amino acids. V was clipped by 5 bases and J by 7 bases; unmatched bases: 8. Germline assignment: CDR1 MNHEY and CDR2 SMNVEV (reference sequence). CDR3 sequence (DNA): TGTGCCAGCAGTGCATACAGGGGTGGGAATTCACCCCTCCACTTT. Translating gives CASSAYRGGNSPLHF.

The V gene is TRBV19, the J gene TRBJ1-2; the D is unclear. Looked up from germline, CDR1 is LNHDA and CDR2 is SQIVND (reference sequence). This CDR3 region has 13 residues. V was pared by 5 bases and J by 4 bases, with 11 bases between. The CDR3 DNA reads as TGTGCCAGTAGTTCGGGGAACGGCTATGGCTACACCTTC. This gives the protein CASSSGNGYGYTF. Based on the CDR3 plus reference TRBV19 and TRBJ1-2, the full variable domain is DGGITQSPKYLFRKEGQNVTLSCEQNLNHDAMYWYRQDPGQGLRLIYYSQIVNDFQKGDIAEGYSVSREKKESFPLTVTSAQKNPTAFYLCASSSGNGYGYTFGSGTRLTVV.

The chain carries TRBV4-1 and TRBJ2-7, with 8 bases that match TRBD1. V shed 0 bases, J shed 0 bases, and the junction held 4 bases outside the gene matches. From germline, CDR1 is MGHRA and CDR2 YSYEKL. This CDR3 has 16 residues. For the CDR3, the DNA is TGCGCCAGCAGCCAAGAAGACAGGGGCCACTCCTACGAGCAGTACTTC. Translation: CASSQEDRGHSYEQYF.

The chain has TRBV13 and TRBJ1-2; TRBD1 aligns across 7 bases. This CDR3 contains 14 residues. CDR1 is PRHDT, CDR2 FYEKMQ, per germline (reference sequence). Unmatched junction bases numbered 8, after V lost 5 bases and J lost 5 bases. As DNA, the CDR3 is TGTGCCAGCAGCGACAACAGGGGTTCTTATGGCTACACCTTC. Translated, it gives CASSDNRGSYGYTF.

The J gene is TRBJ2-5, the V gene TRBV30; weak D call: TRBD2 (6 bases). This CDR3 comprises 13 residues. V lost 3 bases, J lost 4 bases, and 12 bases lay in between. CDR1 and CDR2 from the germline V gene are GTSNPN and SVGIG (reference sequence). CDR3 residues: CAWRGGGVETQYF. The CDR3 DNA reads as TGTGCCTGGAGGGGAGGCGGAGTAGAGACCCAGTACTTC. The full variable domain, in which reference TRBV30 and TRBJ2-5 provide the parts outside the CDR3, is SQTIHQWPATLVQPVGSPLSLECTVEGTSNPNLYWYRQAAGRGLQLLFYSVGIGQISSEVPQNLSASRPQDRQFILSSKKLLLSDSGFYLCAWRGGGVETQYFGPGTRLLVL.